The 6 T cell receptor beta chains listed next were all sequenced from one sample in a study of radiotherapy plus CTLA-4 blockade in lung cancer. Using immunoSEQ multiplex PCR, the repertoire was profiled, and TCRdb retains in-frame clones only, with some absent. Of about 72,000 clones detected, around 82% appear once; the ten largest clones hold 7% to 8.5%. Sample: peripheral blood, taken from a patient treated with radiotherapy plus ipilimumab. The receptors were sampled from a human donor with non-small cell lung cancer who had a complete response to radiotherapy plus ipilimumab.

V is TRBV7-9 and J is TRBJ1-4; no firm D call. There are 14 residues in the CDR3. The ends were cut back, 5 bases at V and 5 bases at J, with 12 bases in the middle. The germline CDR1 and CDR2 sequences are SEHNR and FQNEAQ (reference sequence). CDR3 bases: TGTGCCAGCAGCCCCCCCCCGGGAAATGAAAAACTGTTTTTT. Translation gives CASSPPPGNEKLFF.

The chain uses TRBV23-1 and TRBJ2-3; possibly TRBD1 for D (5 bases). TRBV23-1 is an open reading frame whose function is uncertain. The CDR3 extends over 16 amino acids. Deletions cut 6 bases from V and 2 bases from J, with 18 bases between. CDR3 residues: CASSPRNRLPTDTQYF. CDR3 coding DNA: TGCGCCAGCAGCCCGCGAAACAGGCTCCCCACAGATACGCAGTATTTT.

For the CDR3, the DNA is TGTGCCAGCAGCCTTGCTGGTAGCGGGTTCAACAATGAGCAGTTCTTC. It translates to CASSLAGSGFNNEQFF. This sequence joins TRBV7-9 and TRBJ2-1, with TRBD2 identical over 7 bases. This CDR3 contains 16 residues. V shed 5 bases and J 5 bases; nucleotides not matched to a gene: 12. The V gene's germline CDR1 is SEHNR and CDR2 FQNEAQ (reference sequence).

This rearrangement joins TRBV5-5 to TRBJ2-1; weak D call: TRBD1 (6 bases). With 0 bases removed from V and 1 base from J, the gap between germline ends came to 8 bases. The CDR3 length is 15 residues. CDR1 and CDR2 (germline): SGHKS, YYEKEE (reference sequence). This chain's CDR3 is CASSLDRDSYNEQFF. For the CDR3, the DNA is TGTGCCAGCAGCTTGGACAGGGATTCCTACAATGAGCAGTTCTTC.

This sequence joins TRBV25-1 and TRBJ1-1; 7 nucleotides match TRBD1. Germline V CDR1 and CDR2: MGHDK, SYGVNS. V trimming: 3 bases; J trimming: 6 bases; junction bases outside the gene matches: 10. The CDR3 loop spans 15 amino acids. CDR3 residues: CASSEGQQGKAEAFF. The CDR3 bases are TGTGCCAGCAGTGAGGGGCAACAGGGGAAGGCTGAAGCTTTCTTT.

The J gene is TRBJ2-5, the V gene TRBV5-1; TRBD2 aligns across 7 bases. V lost 4 bases to trimming and J lost 1 base; unmatched junction nucleotides: 10. Germline-derived CDR1 and CDR2 are SGHRS and YFSETQ. This CDR3 contains 16 residues. CDR3 sequence reads: CASSPGASGTQETQYF. CDR3 DNA sequence: TGCGCCAGCAGCCCTGGGGCGAGCGGGACCCAAGAGACCCAGTACTTC. The variable domain in full, completed from reference TRBV5-1 and TRBJ2-5, reads KAGVTQTPRYLIKTRGQQVTLSCSPISGHRSVSWYQQTPGQGLQFLFEYFSETQRNKGNFPGRFSGRQFSNSRSEMNVSTLELGDSALYLCASSPGASGTQETQYFGPGTRLLVL.